This T cell receptor (beta chain) was captured in a study of T-cell reconstitution after alpha-beta-depleted transplantation in children. This clonotype was seen at least ten times. As it was prepared, the TCRbeta library received unique molecular identifiers. A single record per CDR3 protein comes from TCRdb applying MiXCR to the PCR reads. The top ten clones hold about 2.6% of a sample with 240,000 or so distinct CDR3 sequences, about 12% of them seen once. The CDR3 has 17 amino acids. Unmatched junction bases numbered 9, after V lost 5 bases and J lost 2 bases. Germline V gives CDR1 ENHRY, CDR2 SYGVKD.

The genes are TRBV10-3 and TRBJ1-2, with 12 positions matching TRBD1. This receptor was obtained from a human donor who donated a stem cell graft to a child with acute lymphoblastic leukemia. The sample consisted of PBMCs from the stem cell graft donor, taken from the stem cell graft. The CDR3, as DNA: TGTGCCATCAGTCCTGGGACAGGGGGCAGAGGAAACTATGGCTACACCTTC. Protein sequence: CAISPGTGGRGNYGYTF.